This T cell receptor (beta chain) was captured by sequencing in a study of CD8+CD57+ T cells in acquired aplastic anemia. Study summary: Sorted CD4+ and CD8+ cells gave an average of roughly 3.5 ug of DNA.

Using genomic DNA as the template, TCR beta VDJ and CDR3 profiling was carried out. Using its own MiXCR run on the reads, TCRdb lists one record per CDR3 protein. This sample has 400,000 to 600,000 distinct CDR3 sequences, with around a third found just once. Patients sequenced had flow cytometry evidence of CD8+CD57+ cell expansion. Every patient presented with severe acquired aplastic anemia. This TCR derives from a human donor with aplastic anemia. Sequenced: sorted CD4+, CD8+, or CD8+CD57+ T cells (not recorded which) from PBMCs.

The CDR3 region has the DNA TGTGCCAGCAGTCTCCAGGGATTTATGAACACTGAAGCTTTCTTT. This codes for CASSLQGFMNTEAFF. The genes are TRBV6-1 and TRBJ1-1; a possible D gene is TRBD1 (5 bases). The CDR3 loop spans 15 amino acids. Trimming removed 5 bases from V and 0 bases from J, with 13 bases in between. Germline CDR1 is MNHNS and CDR2 is SASEGT.